Listed below are T cell receptor beta chains from one sample, sequenced in a study of shared clonotypes between healthy human individuals. The protocol was immunoSEQ multiplex PCR, while the TCRdb copy is restricted to in-frame clones and leaves out a portion. This table has 1.4 million to 1.5 million clones, roughly 97% appearing once. Sequenced material: naive CD4+ T cells sorted from blood. The receptors come from a man younger than 45 in good health. Both conserved end residues are part of each CDR3. A D gene is named only where the DNA matches it firmly. Clone size is stated in some rows and not others, as once, few, many or a class when expanded.

TRBV5-5,.,.,TRBJ2-1,CASSFGLASSYNEQFF,TGTGCCAGCAGCTTCGGACTTGCTAGCTCCTACAATGAGCAGTTCTTC
TRBV7-7,TRBD2,once,TRBJ2-2,CASSEGLAGDRTGELFF,TGTGCCAGCAGCGAGGGACTAGCGGGAGATCGAACCGGGGAGCTGTTTTTT
TRBV6-6,.,few,TRBJ1-5,CASSYPGGGQPQHF,TGTGCCAGCAGTTACCCCGGGGGCGGTCAGCCCCAGCATTTT
TRBV6-6,.,.,TRBJ1-5,CASSRQSNQPQHF,TGTGCCAGCAGTCGACAGAGCAATCAGCCCCAGCATTTT
TRBV18,TRBD1,.,TRBJ1-4,CASSPPGQGTEKLFF,TGTGCCAGCTCACCGCCGGGACAGGGGACTGAAAAACTGTTTTTT
TRBV15,TRBD2,once,TRBJ2-5,CATSRETLAGGRETQYF,TGTGCCACCAGCAGAGAAACGCTAGCGGGAGGCCGAGAGACCCAGTACTTC
TRBV9,.,.,TRBJ2-1,CASSSAGWGDGEQFF,TGTGCCAGCAGCTCCGCAGGGTGGGGCGACGGTGAGCAGTTCTTC
TRBV30,.,.,TRBJ1-2,CAWSDNNYGYTF,TGTGCCTGGAGTGACAATAACTATGGCTACACCTTC
TRBV5-5,.,.,TRBJ1-4,CASSLTRHGEKLFF,TGTGCCAGCAGCCTAACAAGGCACGGTGAAAAACTGTTTTTT
TRBV28,.,once,TRBJ2-1,CASSPGWVYNEQFF,TGTGCCAGCAGTCCAGGGTGGGTCTACAATGAGCAGTTCTTC
TRBV5-1,.,.,TRBJ2-7,CASSFDGYEQYF,TGCGCCAGCAGCTTCGACGGTTACGAGCAGTACTTC
TRBV5-1,.,.,TRBJ2-7,CASSLGAPYEQYF,TGCGCCAGCAGCTTAGGGGCCCCCTACGAGCAGTACTTC
TRBV18,.,.,TRBJ2-5,CASSPNSAKSGETQYF,TGTGCCAGCTCACCAAACTCAGCGAAATCGGGGGAGACCCAGTACTTC
TRBV5-1,TRBD1,.,TRBJ2-6,CASSSRDRDGANVLTF,TGCGCCAGCAGCTCGCGAGACAGGGATGGGGCCAACGTCCTGACTTTC
TRBV27,.,.,TRBJ1-4,CASSRFPGPEAEKLFF,TGTGCCAGCAGCCGATTTCCAGGGCCCGAGGCGGAAAAACTGTTTTTT
TRBV4-1,TRBD2,.,TRBJ2-5,CASSQVGGGVETQYF,TGCGCCAGCAGCCAAGTGGGGGGAGGGGTGGAGACCCAGTACTTC
TRBV7-9,.,.,TRBJ2-7,CASSLAQANYEQYF,TGTGCCAGCAGCTTAGCGCAGGCAAACTACGAGCAGTACTTC